These T cell receptor beta chains were read from a single sample in a study of regulatory and conventional T cells in RAG deficiency. Assay: immunoSEQ multiplex PCR; the TCRdb copy retains only in-frame clones and omits some. The sample has approximately 6,100 clones; roughly 90% are singletons. Sequenced: CD8+ T cells sorted from blood. Receptor source: a human donor with RAG deficiency presenting as severe combined immunodeficiency. The CDR3 runs from the conserved cysteine through the conserved F or W. The order of the fields is CDR3 protein, CDR3 DNA, D gene, J gene, clone size, V gene. A D gene is named only where the DNA matches it firmly. Clone size is stated in some rows and not others, as once, few, many or a class when expanded.

CASSFIIGQETQYF | TGTGCCAGCAGTTTCATCATAGGGCAAGAGACCCAGTACTTC | - | TRBJ2-5 | - | TRBV27
CASSWGLASGELFF | TGTGCCAGCAGCTGGGGACTAGCGTCCGGGGAGCTGTTTTTT | TRBD2 | TRBJ2-2 | - | TRBV27
CASSPRPRGRDPGELFF | TGTGCCAGCAGCCCCAGGCCCCGCGGGAGGGATCCCGGGGAGCTGTTTTTT | TRBD2 | TRBJ2-2 | - | TRBV7-9
CASSLSGGRGTEAFF | TGCGCCAGCAGCTTGTCGGGGGGGCGCGGCACTGAAGCTTTCTTT | - | TRBJ1-1 | - | TRBV5-1
CASTWTGSAGELFF | TGTGCCAGTACATGGACAGGGTCCGCCGGGGAGCTGTTTTTT | TRBD1 | TRBJ2-2 | once | TRBV19
CASSLWGPRWDTQYF | TGTGCCAGCAGTTTATGGGGGCCTCGCTGGGATACGCAGTATTTT | - | TRBJ2-3 | - | TRBV28
CASSLWGSAEAFF | TGTGCCAGCAGTTTATGGGGTTCTGCTGAAGCTTTCTTT | - | TRBJ1-1 | - | TRBV27
CATSSGQAYRLEKLFF | TGTGCCACCAGCAGCGGACAGGCCTACCGCCTTGAAAAACTGTTTTTT | TRBD1 | TRBJ1-4 | - | TRBV15
CASRPPGDEQFF | TGTGCCAGCAGACCGCCTGGGGATGAGCAGTTCTTC | - | TRBJ2-1 | - | TRBV7-9
CASSVEAGGRTDTQYF | TGTGCCAGCAGCGTAGAAGCGGGAGGTAGAACAGATACGCAGTATTTT | TRBD2 | TRBJ2-3 | - | TRBV9
CASSHIGGMVTGELFF | TGCGCCAGCAGCCATATTGGGGGGATGGTCACCGGGGAGCTGTTTTTT | - | TRBJ2-2 | - | TRBV4-3